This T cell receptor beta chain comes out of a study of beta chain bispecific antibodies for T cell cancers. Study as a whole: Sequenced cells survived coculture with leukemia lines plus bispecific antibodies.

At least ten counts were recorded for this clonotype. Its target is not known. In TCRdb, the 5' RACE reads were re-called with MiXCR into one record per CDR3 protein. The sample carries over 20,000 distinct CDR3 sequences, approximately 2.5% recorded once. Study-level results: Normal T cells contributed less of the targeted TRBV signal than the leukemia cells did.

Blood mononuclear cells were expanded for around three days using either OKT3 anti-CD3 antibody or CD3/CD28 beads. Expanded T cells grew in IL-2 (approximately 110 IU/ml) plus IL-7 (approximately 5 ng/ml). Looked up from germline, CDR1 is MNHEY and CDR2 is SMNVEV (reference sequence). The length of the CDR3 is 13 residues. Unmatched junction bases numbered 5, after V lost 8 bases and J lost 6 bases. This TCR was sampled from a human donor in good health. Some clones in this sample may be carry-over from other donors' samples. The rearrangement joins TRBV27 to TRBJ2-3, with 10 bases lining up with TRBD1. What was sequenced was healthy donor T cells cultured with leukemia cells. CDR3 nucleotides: TGTGCCAGCCGGGACAGGGGTTTGGATACGCAGTATTTT. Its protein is CASRDRGLDTQYF.